A single sample gave rise to the 13 T cell receptor beta chains below, sequenced in a study of blood T cells in healthy people across ages. The authors ran a second PCR of about 7 to 11 cycles using a sample-barcoded 5' primer and a J-beta primer mix. TCRdb re-analysed the 5' RACE reads in MiXCR, keeping a single row per CDR3 protein. This sample has hundreds of thousands of distinct CDR3 sequences, with roughly 50% found just once. The specimen sequenced was blood. The receptors shown here come from a man aged 55-75 years in good health.

The J gene is TRBJ1-1, the V gene TRBV6-5, with D unclear. The germline gives CDR1 MNHEY, CDR2 SVGAGI. This CDR3 region has 13 residues. Trimming took 4 bases from V and 1 from J, leaving 7 bases between them. The CDR3 reads CASSSEKNTEAFF. The DNA for the CDR3 is TGTGCCAGCAGTTCGGAAAAGAACACTGAAGCTTTCTTT.

This rearrangement joins TRBV29-1 to TRBJ2-3; tentative D call: TRBD2 (6 bases). Germline assignment: CDR1 SQVTM and CDR2 ANQGSEA. V was pared by 6 bases and J by 0 bases, with 16 bases between. This CDR3 region has 15 residues. The CDR3 spells CSVREHVTSTDTQYF. CDR3 nucleotide sequence: TGCAGCGTCCGGGAGCATGTTACTAGCACAGATACGCAGTATTTT.

This clonotype has just a few counts. The chain has TRBV7-6 and TRBJ2-2; 9 nucleotides agree with TRBD1. This CDR3 spans 15 amino acids. J gave up 6 bases and V 3 bases, and 5 bases lay outside the gene matches. Germline V gene data show CDR1 as SGHVS and CDR2 as FNYEAQ. DNA for the CDR3: TGTGCCAGCAGCTTGGGACAGGGTGGGTCCGGGGAGCTGTTTTTT. Encoded protein: CASSLGQGGSGELFF.

V usage is TRBV12-3 or TRBV12-4 and J usage is TRBJ2-5; 7 nucleotides match TRBD1. There are 17 residues in the CDR3. After removal of 5 bases from V and 4 bases from J, the junction contained 16 bases not matched to a gene. In DNA form, the CDR3 reads TGTGCCAGCAGTCCTCAACTCCCGAGGGGGCTAGGAGAGACCCAGTACTTC. Amino acid sequence: CASSPQLPRGLGETQYF.

The J gene is TRBJ2-1, the V gene TRBV7-2; D is ambiguous. V was trimmed by 4 bases and J by 0 bases, leaving 7 bases between them. This CDR3 has 14 residues. The V gene's germline CDR1 is SGHTA and CDR2 FQGNSA. The CDR3 nucleotides are TGTGCCAGCAGCTCCAAGAGCTCCTACAATGAGCAGTTCTTC. Amino acids: CASSSKSSYNEQFF.

The chain employs TRBV7-2 and TRBJ2-1; D might be TRBD1 (6 bases). The CDR3 extends over 17 amino acids. V gave up 4 bases and J gave up 8 bases, with 24 bases separating them. Germline V CDR1 and CDR2: SGHTA, FQGNSA. CDR3 in amino acids: CASSSMLDSQILDEQFF. CDR3 DNA sequence: TGTGCCAGCAGCTCTATGCTGGACAGCCAGATCCTAGATGAGCAGTTCTTC. The variable domain in full, completed from reference TRBV7-2 and TRBJ2-1, reads GAGVSQSPSNKVTEKGKDVELRCDPISGHTALYWYRQSLGQGLEFLIYFQGNSAPDKSGLPSDRFSAERTGGSVSTLTIQRTQQEDSAVYLCASSSMLDSQILDEQFFGPGTRLTVL.

Here the CDR3 reads CASSLSALRETQYF. Written as DNA, the CDR3 is TGTGCCAGCAGCCTCAGCGCCCTGAGAGAGACCCAGTACTTC. V usage is TRBV7-2 and J usage is TRBJ2-5, with no clear D. V lost 5 bases and J lost 4, with 14 bases in between. The CDR3 is made up of 14 amino acids. The V gene's germline CDR1 is SGHTA and CDR2 FQGNSA.

The chain uses TRBV13 and TRBJ2-7, with no clear D. CDR1 is PRHDT, CDR2 FYEKMQ, per germline (reference sequence). Trimming removed 6 bases from V and 0 bases from J, with 9 bases in between. This CDR3 has 13 amino acids. This CDR3 reads CASRTVFSYEQYF. The CDR3 region has the DNA TGTGCCAGCAGAACTGTGTTCTCCTACGAGCAGTACTTC.

This chain joins TRBV2 and TRBJ1-6; TRBD1 matches 8 bases. Germline CDR1 SNHLY, CDR2 FYNNEI. This CDR3 has 15 amino acids. Unmatched junction bases numbered 6, after V lost 4 bases and J lost 7 bases. CDR3 sequence (DNA): TGTGCCAGCAGTGGACAGGGGTTGGGAAATTCACCCCTCCACTTT. Translating gives CASSGQGLGNSPLHF.

The J gene is TRBJ2-7, the V gene TRBV5-1; TRBD1 is a possible D gene (6 bases). V was shortened by 7 bases and J by 7 bases, with 21 bases between the two germline ends. The CDR3 loop spans 14 amino acids. Germline CDR1 and CDR2: SGHRS and YFSETQ. The CDR3 sequence: CASALGGSGEEQYF. The DNA of the CDR3 is TGCGCCAGCGCCCTTGGGGGCTCCGGGGAAGAGCAGTACTTC. The whole variable domain, remainder taken from reference TRBV5-1 and TRBJ2-7, is KAGVTQTPRYLIKTRGQQVTLSCSPISGHRSVSWYQQTPGQGLQFLFEYFSETQRNKGNFPGRFSGRQFSNSRSEMNVSTLELGDSALYLCASALGGSGEEQYFGPGTRLTVT.

In this sample, this clonotype turned up many times. The rearrangement uses TRBV12-3 or TRBV12-4 and TRBJ2-7; no reliable D call. The CDR3 spans 13 residues. V lost 6 bases and J 3 bases, leaving 12 bases between the germline ends. CDR3 in amino acids: CASRRTRVYEQYF. In nucleotides, the CDR3 is TGTGCCAGCAGACGCACAAGAGTCTACGAGCAGTACTTC.

This chain links TRBV12-3 or TRBV12-4 with TRBJ2-1; TRBD2 might be the D (7 bases). Trimming removed 5 bases from V and 3 bases from J, with 17 bases in between. There are 16 residues in the CDR3. Here the CDR3 DNA reads TGTGCCAGCAGTCACCTAGGGGGGGGCCTCTACAATGAGCAGTTCTTC. Protein: CASSHLGGGLYNEQFF.

Only a few counts were recorded for this clonotype. The chain links TRBV15 to TRBJ2-5, with D possibly being TRBD1 or TRBD2 (6 bases each). V lost 1 base and J lost 11, with 17 bases in between. The V gene's germline CDR1 is LNHNV and CDR2 YYDKDF (reference sequence). CDR3 length equals 14 residues. The CDR3 nucleotides read TGTGCCACCAGCAGAGGCGGACAGATTCGGGGGCAGTACTTC. Encoded protein: CATSRGGQIRGQYF.